The 6 T cell receptor beta chains below were found in one sample sequenced in a study of cytomegalovirus exposure and HLA in healthy donors. PCR primers comprised 60 Vbeta and 13 Jbeta primers. Clones were read by immunoSEQ multiplex PCR, and TCRdb kept only the in-frame ones, dropping some. This table holds 100,000 to 150,000 clones, over 70% found once. The specimen was PBMCs. These receptors were taken from a woman aged 50 to 60 in good health and CMV-seronegative.

This sequence joins TRBV9 and TRBJ1-3; TRBD1 might be the D (5 bases). The CDR3 length is 15 residues. The V and J ends lost 4 bases and 5 bases respectively, with 16 bases between them. In germline, CDR1 is SGDLS, CDR2 YYNGEE. The CDR3 coding sequence is TGTGCCAGCAGCCCGACAGAACTTCGGAGAAACACCATATATTTT. This translates into CASSPTELRRNTIYF.

The rearrangement links TRBV27 to TRBJ2-3, with 7 bases lining up with TRBD2. With 1 base clipped from V and 3 bases from J, the junction kept 7 bases outside the gene matches. The CDR3 extends over 16 amino acids. The germline V gene encodes CDR1 MNHEY and CDR2 SMNVEV (reference sequence). The CDR3 region is CASSLFASGTTDTQYF. The CDR3 nucleotides read TGTGCCAGCAGTTTATTCGCTAGCGGAACGACAGATACGCAGTATTTT.

The V call is TRBV28, the J call TRBJ2-7; 11 bases are a match to TRBD2. This CDR3 has 16 residues. CDR1 is MDHEN, CDR2 SYDVKM, per germline. V was clipped by 4 bases and J by 4 bases; unmatched bases: 9. DNA of the CDR3: TGTGCCAGCAGTTCCCCGACTAGCGGGAAAGTTTACGAGCAGTACTTC. Encoded protein: CASSSPTSGKVYEQYF. The complete variable domain, with remaining parts taken from reference TRBV28 and TRBJ2-7, reads DVKVTQSSRYLVKRTGEKVFLECVQDMDHENMFWYRQDPGLGLRLIYFSYDVKMKEKGDIPEGYSVSREKKERFSLILESASTNQTSMYLCASSSPTSGKVYEQYFGPGTRLTVT.

Of note for this clone: Compared with germline, one end of the junction differs, possibly owing to a read error. The chain joins TRBV7-9 to TRBJ1-2; D unclear. The CDR3 extends over 19 amino acids. Germline lookup yields CDR1 SEHNR and CDR2 FQNEAQ (reference sequence). CDR3 region: CSSSPRLYIINSANYGYTF. The DNA for the CDR3 is TGTTCCAGCAGCCCCAGATTATACATTATTAATTCAGCTAACTATGGCTACACCTTC.

The chain is built from TRBV7-9 and TRBJ2-7; a possible D gene is TRBD1 (5 bases). This CDR3 is 14 amino acids long. V was clipped by 0 bases and J by 3 bases, with 9 bases between them. CDR1 and CDR2 from the germline V gene are SEHNR and FQNEAQ (reference sequence). CDR3 residues: CASSLAWGHYEQYF. The CDR3 nucleotides read TGTGCCAGCAGCTTAGCGTGGGGCCACTACGAGCAGTACTTC.

There are a few counts of this clone. V and J are TRBV4-1 and TRBJ2-7, with a weak D call TRBD2 (6 bases). Germline V lookup: CDR1 MGHRA, CDR2 YSYEKL. This CDR3 has 14 residues. V was cut by 9 bases and J by 6 bases, with 21 bases left in between. CDR3 nucleotides: TGCGCCAGTCGGGACCGGGACTGGGCTGGCGAGCAGTACTTC. Protein: CASRDRDWAGEQYF.